Detailed here is one T cell receptor beta chain. Antigen unknown. The CDR3 runs to 15 residues. Trimming removed 5 bases at V and 6 bases at J, with 20 bases between. Germline V gives CDR1 MNHNY, CDR2 SVGAGI (reference sequence). This sample was taken from a study of cytomegalovirus exposure and HLA in healthy donors. Findings of the study overall: An analysis that came later showed most CMV-associated TCR beta chains appearing HLA-restricted. Segments of the TCR beta V type were, in most cases, productive about 90% or about 30% of the time in an earlier analysis. The authors later linked a missense DCLRE1C variant to TCR beta V- and J-gene trimming.

PCR involved 60 Vbeta and 13 Jbeta primers. As originally analysed: Unique TCR beta chains numbered around 80 million in a later analysis, with roughly 10 million shared. Clones were sequenced by immunoSEQ multiplex PCR, and TCRdb holds only the in-frame ones, with some missing. V and J calls and clone size are copied from that table; D and trimming were computed from the DNA. Found here are 95,000 to 150,000 clones; the top ten clones hold about 2.3%. The chain couples TRBV6-6 to TRBJ2-7, with a weak D call TRBD1 (5 bases). The sequence was obtained from a man aged 35-49 years in good health and CMV-seronegative. Sequences were obtained from PBMCs. The CDR3 loop reads CASSPSRQTLSEQYF. In nucleotides, the CDR3 is TGTGCCAGCAGTCCAAGTAGACAGACTCTAAGCGAGCAGTACTTC.